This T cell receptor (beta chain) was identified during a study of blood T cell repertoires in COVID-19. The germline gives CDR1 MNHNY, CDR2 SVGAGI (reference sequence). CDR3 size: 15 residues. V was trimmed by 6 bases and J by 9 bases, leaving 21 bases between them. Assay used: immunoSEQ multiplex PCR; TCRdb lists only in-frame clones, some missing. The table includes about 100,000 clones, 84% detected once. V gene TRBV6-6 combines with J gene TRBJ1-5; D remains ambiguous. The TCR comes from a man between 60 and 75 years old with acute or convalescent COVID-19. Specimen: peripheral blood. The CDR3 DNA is TGTGCCAGCAGAGCGCAGAAGGGCGCGGGAGTGCCCCAGCATTTT. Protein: CASRAQKGAGVPQHF.